These 18 T cell receptor beta chains share one sample of origin, sequenced in a study of shared clonotypes between healthy human individuals. Sequencing used immunoSEQ multiplex PCR; TCRdb keeps in-frame clones, though not all of them. The data contain some 530,000 clones, approximately 82% of them seen just once; the ten biggest clones take up 12%. Material: PBMCs. The receptors were sampled from a woman aged 40 to 49 in good health. Some clones in this sample may be carry-over from other donors' samples.

The chain carries TRBV5-1 and TRBJ1-2; maybe TRBD1 (5 bases). The CDR3 length is 14 residues. Per germline, CDR1 SGHRS and CDR2 YFSETQ. Trimming took 2 bases from V and 4 from J, leaving 12 bases between them. The CDR3 spells CASSFTIGVYGYTF. The CDR3 DNA reads as TGCGCCAGCAGCTTTACGATAGGGGTCTATGGCTACACCTTC.

The chain employs TRBV27 and TRBJ2-5; D perhaps matches TRBD2 (5 bases). CDR1 is MNHEY, CDR2 SMNVEV, per germline (reference sequence). Trimming pared 1 base from V and 5 bases from J, leaving 11 bases between. This CDR3 region has 14 residues. The CDR3 DNA is TGTGCCAGCAGTTTATGGGCAGGCGGGGAGACCCAGTACTTC. Protein sequence: CASSLWAGGETQYF.

V is TRBV28 and J is TRBJ1-1; D call uncertain. V lost 7 bases and J 0 bases, leaving 9 bases between the germline ends. The length of the CDR3 is 13 residues. Germline assignment: CDR1 MDHEN and CDR2 SYDVKM. CDR3 coding DNA: TGTGCCAGCAATCGGCAGATGAACACTGAAGCTTTCTTT. Translation: CASNRQMNTEAFF. The full variable domain, its missing parts supplied by reference TRBV28 and TRBJ1-1, is DVKVTQSSRYLVKRTGEKVFLECVQDMDHENMFWYRQDPGLGLRLIYFSYDVKMKEKGDIPEGYSVSREKKERFSLILESASTNQTSMYLCASNRQMNTEAFFGQGTRLTVV.

The chain recombines TRBV28 with TRBJ2-4, with D unclear. V lost 6 bases and J 5 bases, leaving 17 bases between the germline ends. From germline, CDR1 is MDHEN and CDR2 SYDVKM. This CDR3 is 15 amino acids long. The CDR3: CASRGSQVSQNIQYF. The CDR3 region has the DNA TGTGCCAGCAGGGGAAGTCAGGTCTCGCAAAACATTCAGTACTTC. The full variable domain, rest sourced from reference TRBV28 and TRBJ2-4, is DVKVTQSSRYLVKRTGEKVFLECVQDMDHENMFWYRQDPGLGLRLIYFSYDVKMKEKGDIPEGYSVSREKKERFSLILESASTNQTSMYLCASRGSQVSQNIQYFGAGTRLSVL.

The chain couples TRBV28 to TRBJ1-2, with D perhaps matching TRBD1 (5 bases). The V gene lost 2 bases and the J gene lost 4 bases, with 17 bases spanning the gap. Germline V gene lookup returns CDR1 MDHEN and CDR2 SYDVKM. The length of the CDR3 is 16 residues. Written as DNA, the CDR3 is TGTGCCAGCAGTTTAATGGGTGGGCAGGGAGGCTATGGCTACACCTTC. This sequence encodes CASSLMGGQGGYGYTF.

The chain links TRBV5-8 to TRBJ2-5, with TRBD2 matching over 15 bases. The ends lost 4 bases at V and 5 bases at J; junction bases unmatched: 12. The CDR3 has 18 amino acids. Per germline, CDR1 SGHTS and CDR2 YDEGEE. CDR3 DNA: TGTGCCAGCAGCGCGGGGTGGACTAGCGGGAGGGCCCAGGAGACCCAGTACTTC. Protein sequence: CASSAGWTSGRAQETQYF.

This clone was counted once. The rearrangement joins TRBV6-6 to TRBJ1-2; the D gene is possibly TRBD1 (5 bases). CDR1 and CDR2 from the germline V gene are MNHNY and SVGAGI (reference sequence). V lost 2 bases and J 4 bases, leaving 8 bases between the germline ends. There are 13 residues in the CDR3. CDR3 DNA sequence: TGTGCCAGCAGTTACCAGGGACTCTATGGCTACACCTTC. This sequence encodes CASSYQGLYGYTF.

The chain uses TRBV2 and TRBJ1-5; 8 positions match TRBD1. The length of the CDR3 is 15 residues. The V gene end was trimmed by 4 bases and the J gene end by 2 bases; junction bases not matched to a gene: 4. Germline V gene lookup returns CDR1 SNHLY and CDR2 FYNNEI. This CDR3 reads CASSADRVGNQPQHF. The CDR3 DNA sequence: TGTGCCAGCAGTGCGGACAGGGTCGGCAATCAGCCCCAGCATTTT.

This clone was counted a few times. The chain uses TRBV10-1 and TRBJ2-3; 7 bases fit TRBD2. The CDR3 is 16 residues long. Looked up from germline, CDR1 is WNHNN and CDR2 is SYGVQD (reference sequence). V dropped 0 bases and J dropped 1; count of bases not matched to a gene: 4. CDR3 in amino acids: CASSESASGRTDTQYF. CDR3 DNA sequence: TGCGCCAGCAGTGAGTCGGCTAGCGGCCGCACAGATACGCAGTATTTT.

The V gene is TRBV6-5, the J gene TRBJ1-5; no firm D call. This CDR3 contains 13 residues. The V gene lost 4 bases and the J gene lost 5 bases, with 9 bases spanning the gap. The germline V gene encodes CDR1 MNHEY and CDR2 SVGAGI. This CDR3 is CASSFRMDQPQHF. The CDR3 DNA reads as TGTGCCAGCAGTTTTCGGATGGATCAGCCCCAGCATTTT.

This clone was counted once. V and J are TRBV14 and TRBJ1-4, with TRBD1 as a possible D gene (6 bases). Germline V gene sequence: CDR1 SGHDN, CDR2 FVKESK. V was cut by 4 bases and J by 5 bases, with 8 bases left in between. The CDR3 loop spans 13 amino acids. Here the CDR3 DNA reads TGTGCCAGCAGCCGAACAGGGAATGAAAAACTGTTTTTT. Amino acids: CASSRTGNEKLFF. Full variable domain (missing parts from reference TRBV14 and TRBJ1-4): EAGVTQFPSHSVIEKGQTVTLRCDPISGHDNLYWYRRVMGKEIKFLLHFVKESKQDESGMPNNRFLAERTGGTYSTLKVQPAELEDSGVYFCASSRTGNEKLFFGSGTQLSVL.

About this clone itself: Only one base separates this from a far larger clonotype, so it likely reflects a read error. The sample carries other DNA sequences with the same CDR3. This sequence joins TRBV2 and TRBJ2-2; 10 nucleotides agree with TRBD1. In germline, CDR1 is SNHLY, CDR2 FYNNEI. Trimming cost V 8 bases and J 4 bases; bases outside gene matches: 10. This CDR3 has 16 residues. The CDR3 bases are TGTGCCAGCTCCGGGACAGGGGTCGGGCTCACCGGGGAGCTGTTTTTT. It yields the protein CASSGTGVGLTGELFF.

The CDR3 here is CASSEGNTEAFF. The CDR3 region has the DNA TGCGCCAGCAGTGAGGGGAACACTGAAGCTTTCTTT. V usage is TRBV10-1 and J usage is TRBJ1-1, with D hard to call. There are 12 residues in the CDR3. Trimming took 2 bases from V and 1 from J, leaving 2 bases between them. The V gene's germline CDR1 is WNHNN and CDR2 SYGVQD (reference sequence).

The chain carries TRBV10-3 and TRBJ2-3; 8 nucleotides align to TRBD2. CDR1 and CDR2 (germline): ENHRY, SYGVKD. This CDR3 region has 15 residues. J gave up 3 bases and V 10 bases, and 12 bases lay outside the gene matches. This chain's CDR3 is CATDNPGLGTDTQYF. In nucleotides, the CDR3 is TGTGCCACCGATAACCCGGGACTAGGGACAGATACGCAGTATTTT.

This chain connects TRBV30 to TRBJ2-2; D possibly matches TRBD1 or TRBD2 (5 bases each). The CDR3 covers 15 residues. Germline CDR1 reads GTSNPN; CDR2 reads SVGIG (reference sequence). V lost 3 bases to trimming and J lost 4 bases, with 15 bases between them. CDR3 residues: CAWSEGLVGTGELFF. The CDR3 DNA follows: TGTGCCTGGAGCGAGGGGTTAGTTGGCACCGGGGAGCTGTTTTTT. Full variable domain (missing parts from reference TRBV30 and TRBJ2-2): SQTIHQWPATLVQPVGSPLSLECTVEGTSNPNLYWYRQAAGRGLQLLFYSVGIGQISSEVPQNLSASRPQDRQFILSSKKLLLSDSGFYLCAWSEGLVGTGELFFGEGSRLTVL.

The rearrangement links TRBV18 to TRBJ2-5; D gene unclear. The germline V and J ends were trimmed by 2 bases and 5 bases, with 9 bases remaining between them. The CDR3 consists of 13 residues. CDR1 is KGHSH, CDR2 LQKENI, per germline. The CDR3 region is CASSPEKGETQYF. CDR3 sequence (DNA): TGTGCCAGCTCACCAGAGAAAGGGGAGACCCAGTACTTC.

The rearrangement uses TRBV6-4 and TRBJ2-1; 7 nucleotides match TRBD2. The germline V gene encodes CDR1 MRHNA and CDR2 SNTAGT. The junction had 7 bases not matched to a gene; V was cut back by 3 bases and J by 2 bases. The CDR3 length is 16 residues. This chain's CDR3 is CASSEELAEAYNEQFF. CDR3 nucleotide sequence: TGTGCCAGCAGTGAGGAGCTAGCGGAGGCCTACAATGAGCAGTTCTTC.

This clone is a singleton in its sample. CDR3: CASSLAANEQFF. The CDR3 DNA sequence: TGCGCCAGCAGCTTGGCGGCCAATGAGCAGTTCTTC. This sequence joins TRBV5-1 and TRBJ2-1; D remains unclear. The V gene lost 0 bases and the J gene lost 6 bases, with 4 bases spanning the gap. CDR1 is SGHRS, CDR2 YFSETQ, per germline. The CDR3 sequence is 12 residues long.